This T cell receptor (beta chain) is drawn from a study of cytomegalovirus exposure and HLA in healthy donors. Study-wide results and caveats: Most of the TCR beta V segments (in an earlier analysis) were productive either about 87% or about 30% of the time. Indistinguishable V segments such as TRBV6-2 and TRBV6-3 were excluded.

Germline-derived CDR1 and CDR2 are LNHNV and YYDKDF (reference sequence). The CDR3 length is 14 residues. J lost 6 bases, V lost 6 bases, and 6 bases had no gene match. Both 60 Vbeta primers and 13 Jbeta primers went into the PCR. Clones were sequenced by immunoSEQ multiplex PCR, and TCRdb holds only the in-frame ones, with some missing. The sample has 85,000 to 100,000 clones; around 60% are singletons. On this clone: Its antigen remains unidentified.

This chain uses TRBV15 with TRBJ2-3, with TRBD1 matching over 10 bases. The clonotype comes from a human donor in good health. Sequenced input: PBMCs. The CDR3 nucleotides read TGTGCCACCAGGACGGACAGGGGGATGGATACGCAGTATTTT. This gives the protein CATRTDRGMDTQYF.